The 15 T cell receptor beta chains below all came from one sample that was sequenced in a study of response to subunit inactivated influenza vaccine. Via MiXCR, TCRdb re-called the RT-PCR reads, giving one row per CDR3 protein. The profile covers about 180,000 distinct CDR3 sequences, with about 9.3% appearing a single time and approximately 10% taken by the ten largest. The sample consisted of non-naive T cells sorted from PBMCs, taken on the day of vaccination. The receptors here all came from a man aged 45 to 65 who received an inactivated influenza vaccine.

This chain links TRBV5-5 with TRBJ2-5, with TRBD1 matching 9 bases. The CDR3 has 15 amino acids. V shed 4 bases and J 2 bases; nucleotides not matched to a gene: 6. Per the germline V gene, CDR1 is SGHKS and CDR2 is YYEKEE (reference sequence). CDR3 in DNA: TGTGCCAGCAGCATCAACAGGGGGCCACAAGAGACCCAGTACTTC. It codes for CASSINRGPQETQYF.

This clonotype has at least ten counts. This chain uses TRBV5-1 with TRBJ2-7; D ambiguous. The CDR3 has 14 amino acids. Germline CDR1 is SGHRS and CDR2 is YFSETQ. The germline V and J ends were trimmed by 2 bases and 3 bases, with 12 bases remaining between them. DNA of the CDR3: TGCGCCAGCAGCTTAACAACAGTTGTCTACGAGCAGTACTTC. Its translation is CASSLTTVVYEQYF.

The rearrangement joins TRBV25-1 to TRBJ2-7; either TRBD1 or TRBD2 may supply D (5 bases each). The V and J ends lost 6 bases and 5 bases respectively, with 14 bases between them. CDR3 length: 13 amino acids. Per the germline V gene, CDR1 is MGHDK and CDR2 is SYGVNS. The CDR3 is CASRGQTTDEQYF. The CDR3 DNA reads TGTGCCAGCAGGGGGCAGACTACCGACGAGCAGTACTTC.

This clonotype occurred many times. The V call is TRBV5-1, the J call TRBJ2-3, with D perhaps TRBD1 or TRBD2 (6 bases each). From germline, CDR1 is SGHRS and CDR2 YFSETQ. V shed 0 bases and J shed 4 bases, with 21 bases lying between them. The CDR3 covers 18 residues. CDR3 protein: CASSLARGLISSSDTQYF. In nucleotides, the CDR3 is TGCGCCAGCAGCTTGGCCAGGGGACTCATAAGCTCGTCAGATACGCAGTATTTT.

In its sample, this clonotype was seen many times. J is TRBJ2-7 and V is TRBV5-1; D gene unclear. Germline CDR1 is SGHRS and CDR2 is YFSETQ. The CDR3 spans 14 residues. V was clipped by 4 bases and J by 3 bases, with 14 bases between them. In nucleotides, the CDR3 is TGCGCCAGCAGCCAAGGGCCCACCGGCTACGAGCAGTACTTC. Translating it yields CASSQGPTGYEQYF. The full variable domain, its missing parts supplied by reference TRBV5-1 and TRBJ2-7, is KAGVTQTPRYLIKTRGQQVTLSCSPISGHRSVSWYQQTPGQGLQFLFEYFSETQRNKGNFPGRFSGRQFSNSRSEMNVSTLELGDSALYLCASSQGPTGYEQYFGPGTRLTVT.

The CDR3 sequence is CASSPFSSYGYTF. The CDR3 DNA sequence: TGTGCCAGCAGCCCCTTTTCCAGCTATGGCTACACCTTC. The gene calls are TRBV7-9 and TRBJ1-2, with D hard to call. The CDR3 spans 13 residues. The V end was cut by 5 bases, the J end by 4 bases, with 11 bases between. Looked up from germline, CDR1 is SEHNR and CDR2 is FQNEAQ (reference sequence). The entire variable domain, with the rest obtained from reference TRBV7-9 and TRBJ1-2, is as follows: DTGVSQNPRHKITKRGQNVTFRCDPISEHNRLYWYRQTLGQGPEFLTYFQNEAQLEKSRLLSDRFSAERPKGSFSTLEIQRTEQGDSAMYLCASSPFSSYGYTFGSGTRLTVV.

The V call is TRBV4-3, the J call TRBJ1-2; TRBD1 matches 7 bases. The CDR3 is 19 residues long. After removal of 4 bases from V and 0 bases from J, the junction contained 17 bases not matched to a gene. Germline loops: CDR1 LGHNA, CDR2 YSLEER. The CDR3 sequence: CASSRMGMTGTASNYGYTF. DNA of the CDR3: TGCGCCAGCAGCCGGATGGGAATGACCGGGACAGCATCTAACTATGGCTACACCTTC.

This clonotype was observed a few times. The chain recombines TRBV20-1 with TRBJ2-3, with TRBD2 identical over 8 bases. The CDR3 runs to 14 residues. CDR1 is DFQATT and CDR2 is SNEGSKA in the germline V gene (reference sequence). The trim removed 2 bases at V and 3 bases at J, leaving 4 bases unmatched. The CDR3 loop reads CSARSSGVTDTQYF. The CDR3 DNA reads TGCAGTGCTAGAAGTAGCGGGGTGACAGATACGCAGTATTTT.

This clonotype was observed at least ten times. V and J are TRBV12-3 or TRBV12-4 and TRBJ2-2; TRBD2 is a possible D gene (5 bases). Trimming cost V 3 bases and J 7 bases, with 12 bases left between them. The CDR3 runs 14 residues. This chain's CDR3 is CASSFMAAGGELFF. In nucleotides, the CDR3 is TGTGCCAGCAGTTTCATGGCGGCGGGCGGGGAGCTGTTTTTT.

This clonotype was seen a few times. The chain has TRBV28 and TRBJ2-7, with 7 bases lining up with TRBD1. The V gene's germline CDR1 is MDHEN and CDR2 SYDVKM. V lost 1 base, J lost 5 bases, and 5 bases stayed unmatched. CDR3 size: 14 residues. The CDR3 DNA reads TGTGCCAGCAGTTTATACGGGACAGCCGACGAGCAGTACTTC. Amino acids: CASSLYGTADEQYF.

The V gene is TRBV28, the J gene TRBJ2-5; 9 nucleotides match TRBD2. The CDR3 covers 17 residues. Trimming at V came to 6 bases and at J to 1 base, leaving 12 bases not matched to a gene. Germline values: CDR1 MDHEN, CDR2 SYDVKM. CDR3 coding DNA: TGTGCCAGCAGGGGGGACAGTTCTAGCGGGATCCAAGAGACCCAGTACTTC. Translated: CASRGDSSSGIQETQYF.

This clonotype was recorded many times. J is TRBJ2-7 and V is TRBV4-3; D not resolved. Trimming stripped 1 base from V and 2 bases from J, with 24 bases between. Looked up from germline, CDR1 is LGHNA and CDR2 is YSLEER. This CDR3 has 19 amino acids. CDR3 region: CASSQGLPSPAAQPYEQYF. The CDR3 DNA follows: TGCGCCAGCAGCCAAGGCCTCCCTAGTCCGGCGGCCCAACCCTACGAGCAGTACTTC.

This clonotype was seen a handful of times. The V gene is TRBV9, the J gene TRBJ2-1; 12 bases line up with TRBD1. The length of the CDR3 is 15 residues. V dropped 4 bases and J dropped 4; count of bases not matched to a gene: 3. The germline gives CDR1 SGDLS, CDR2 YYNGEE. Here the CDR3 reads CASSKGQGAYNEQFF. The CDR3 region has the DNA TGTGCCAGCAGCAAGGGACAGGGGGCTTACAATGAGCAGTTCTTC.

The sample holds many counts of this clonotype. CDR3 region: CASSLGRGGNQPQHF. CDR3 in DNA: TGTGCCAGCAGCTTAGGCAGGGGCGGCAATCAGCCCCAGCATTTT. The chain carries TRBV7-9 and TRBJ1-5, with TRBD1 as a possible D gene (6 bases). The CDR3 runs 15 residues. CDR1 and CDR2 from the germline V gene are SEHNR and FQNEAQ (reference sequence). Between the trimmed V and J ends, which lost 1 base and 2 bases, there was a span of 9 bases.

This chain connects TRBV5-5 to TRBJ2-7; 12 bases line up with TRBD1. V was clipped by 0 bases and J by 5 bases; unmatched bases: 6. Germline loops: CDR1 SGHKS, CDR2 YYEKEE (reference sequence). The CDR3 consists of 16 residues. The CDR3 protein is CASSLETGTGGDEQYF. CDR3 bases: TGTGCCAGCAGCTTGGAAACCGGGACAGGGGGCGACGAGCAGTACTTC.